The clone carrying this T cell receptor beta chain has a count of ten or more. As yet, its antigen is unknown. Each CDR3 protein is one row after TCRdb ran MiXCR on the multiplex PCR reads. The repertoire holds more than 20,000 distinct CDR3 sequences, with roughly 20% as singletons. This specimen belongs to a study of breast tumors, draining lymph nodes, adjacent tissues. Study outcomes and limitations: That most tumor T cells come from lymph nodes remained unproven. Compared with lymph nodes, tumors were less diverse; compared with nontumor tissue, more. Compared with basal-like, luminal-like tumors shared significantly more repertoire with nontumor tissue.

Germline V gives CDR1 MDHEN, CDR2 SYDVKM. V was pared by 6 bases and J by 7 bases, with 25 bases between. The CDR3 has 16 amino acids. The clonotype was recovered from a female donor with breast cancer. Some clones in this sample may be carry-over from other donors' samples. The sample consisted of breast tumor tissue. The J gene is TRBJ2-7, the V gene TRBV28, with D tentatively TRBD1 or TRBD2 (5 bases each). The CDR3 is CASSGSGTDYFLEQYF. The CDR3 nucleotides are TGTGCCAGCAGCGGCTCCGGGACGGATTACTTTTTGGAGCAGTACTTC.